This T cell receptor beta chain comes out of a study of blood T cell repertoires in COVID-19 (dated by TCRdb to about 2020). For the wider study: Samples covering the acute and convalescent phases of COVID-19 were provided by collaborators in the United States, Italy and Spain. The prospective study material was composed of cDNA or gDNA derived from T cells, B-cell-depleted T cells, or PBMCs. The dataset comprised deeply sampled blood TCRbeta repertoires from subjects exposed to, actively infected with, or recovered from COVID-19. The repertoires were released in a freely available public database meant as a resource for research on the immune response to SARS-CoV-2. Samples were obtained from the ongoing ImmuneRACE study (first 160 participants) and from over a thousand subjects provided by 6 global collaborators. The sample metadata nearly always contained a de-identified subject ID, COVID-19 status, age in years and sex. Where available, HLA class I and class II types were obtained from metadata supplied by the sample provider rather than from assay-based typing. Study-level results and caveats: The quantity of clinical and demographic metadata differed by source and by participant and was supplied without curation.

Cut back by 0 bases and 5 bases, the V and J ends lie 23 bases apart. There are 18 amino acids in the CDR3, from cysteine to phenylalanine inclusive. CDR3 DNA only is kept here, 54 bases in frame from base 1. CDR1 and CDR2 are read off the germline V gene as SGDLS and YYNGEE. TCRbeta CDR3 regions were amplified from genomic DNA using the immunoSEQ Assay, a bias-controlled multiplex PCR. For the original study's pipeline: Within the assay, amplification of reference gene primers was used to estimate how many nucleated cells each sample contained. To quantify the absolute abundance of each unique TCRbeta CDR3 rearrangement, sequence reads were collapsed and filtered. For each sample, productive Simpson clonality was calculated by taking the square root of Simpson's diversity index across productive rearrangements. This is the immuneACCESS table as TCRdb keeps it, with only in-frame sequences that have V and J called. A part of the clones is gone; compared with another copy, unresolved V genes explain less than half, and the rest is unexplained. That table furnishes V, J and clone size, whereas the DNA furnished D and trimming. The sample records 85,000 to 130,000 clones, under 90% of which are singletons. More than 13% of the sample belongs to the ten largest clones.

On this clone: Its antigen specificity is not known. Base quality data are lacking; no much larger clone is found one base away.

The collaborating institutions used their own protocols to collect whole blood in K2EDTA tubes. Collaborator samples were shipped for TCRbeta analysis as frozen whole blood, isolated PBMCs, or DNA extracted from either sample type. The source material was peripheral blood. This receptor chain uses TRBV9 and TRBJ1-2, with no confidently assigned D gene. The receptor comes from a woman aged 55 to 70 with acute or convalescent COVID-19. The DNA reads TGTGCCAGCAGCGTAGCCCCCGGCGGCACCCTCCGGGGATATGGCTACACCTTC. Its protein is CASSVAPGGTLRGYGYTF.